This TCR beta chain is drawn from a study of OX40 agonist ivuxolimab in advanced cancers. The table came from immunoSEQ multiplex PCR; TCRdb's copy has only in-frame clones and leaves some out. The sample carries around 56,000 clones, around 82% recorded once. V dropped 0 bases and J dropped 4 bases, with 7 bases sitting between them. CDR3 length: 13 amino acids. Per the germline V gene, CDR1 is SGDLS and CDR2 is YYNGEE. The clonotype comes from an adult with an advanced solid tumor such as melanoma, head and neck, liver or kidney cancer. The material sequenced was CD4+ or CD8+ T cells sorted from blood, taken in a trial of the OX40 agonist ivuxolimab. V and J are TRBV9 and TRBJ1-1, with D uncertain. This chain's CDR3 is CASSVASSTEAFF. The CDR3 nucleotides are TGTGCCAGCAGCGTAGCCAGTTCCACTGAAGCTTTCTTT.